This T cell receptor beta chain was sequenced during a study of ipilimumab plus nivolumab after autologous stem cell transplantation. Study as a whole: The myeloma cohort included high-risk transplant-naive patients and patients relapsing within 3 years of a first autologous transplant. Study results and caveats: Per the authors, repertoire, Treg and microbiota data justify further study.

Regarding this clone: Its target is unknown.

Starting 14 to 28 days after autologous transplant, ipilimumab 1 mg/kg was given. Dosing: nivolumab 3 mg/kg IV, weeks 1, 4, 7, 10, then every two weeks to week 26. Only in-frame clones appear in the TCRdb table, and some are missing; sequencing was by immunoSEQ multiplex PCR. Of 9,100 or so clones listed, 55% to 75% were seen once; the top ten hold 15% to 20%. Source: PBMCs, taken in a trial of ipilimumab plus nivolumab as post-transplant consolidation. The source of this sequence is a female donor with multiple myeloma.

This CDR3 is CASSLGTGSEQYF. As DNA, the CDR3 is TGTGCCAGCAGCTTGGGGACGGGGAGCGAGCAGTACTTC. V gene TRBV7-2 combines with J gene TRBJ2-7; the D gene could be TRBD1 or TRBD2 (5 bases each). Germline V CDR1 and CDR2: SGHTA, FQGNSA. The V and J ends lost 3 bases and 6 bases respectively, with 12 bases between them. The CDR3 covers 13 residues.